Following are 16 T cell receptor beta chains from one sample sequenced in a study of vaccination effects on CD4 cells after COVID-19. Using immunoSEQ multiplex PCR, the repertoire was profiled, and TCRdb retains in-frame clones only, with some absent. The sample yields just over 55,000 clones, 78% seen once. Their antigen targets remain unknown. Cultured cells yielded isolated CD4+ T cells after nine to ten days. The vaccine given was either BNT162b2 or mRNA-1273, in two doses. Material: CD4+ T cells from PBMCs cultured without peptide, obtained after COVID-19 vaccination. Receptors were obtained from a human donor who received a COVID-19 vaccine.

The J gene is TRBJ1-1, the V gene TRBV7-9; a weak D match, TRBD1 (6 bases). Germline V gene sequence: CDR1 SEHNR, CDR2 FQNEAQ (reference sequence). The CDR3 sequence is 14 residues long. Trimming left V 5 bases short and J 1 base short, with 11 bases between. CDR3 sequence: CASSHAGANTEAFF. The CDR3 region has the DNA TGTGCCAGCAGCCATGCGGGGGCGAACACTGAAGCTTTCTTT.

The V and J genes are TRBV12-3 or TRBV12-4 and TRBJ2-1; no clear D. This CDR3 has 13 residues. V shed 7 bases and J shed 6 bases, with 13 bases lying between them. The CDR3 bases are TGTGCCAGCACCCGGGCGAAGGGCAATGAGCAGTTCTTC. This sequence encodes CASTRAKGNEQFF.

The chain employs TRBV3-1 (or the pseudogene TRBV3-2) and TRBJ1-2; D may be TRBD1 (5 bases). Germline values: CDR1 LGHDT, CDR2 YNNKEL (reference sequence). The CDR3 runs to 16 residues. V gave up 0 bases and J gave up 2 bases, with 13 bases separating them. The CDR3 nucleotides read TGTGCCAGCAGCCAAGATGCCAGGGCTTCCAACTATGGCTACACCTTC. Translated, it gives CASSQDARASNYGYTF.

This clone was picked up one time. The V call is TRBV2, the J call TRBJ2-7; D is perhaps TRBD2 (5 bases). The CDR3 runs to 12 residues. V was shortened by 4 bases and J by 6 bases, with 10 bases between the two germline ends. Germline lookup yields CDR1 SNHLY and CDR2 FYNNEI. DNA for the CDR3: TGTGCCAGCAGTGGGAGGTTGGTCGAGCAGTACTTC. Its protein product is CASSGRLVEQYF.

This rearrangement joins TRBV5-1 to TRBJ2-6; 8 nucleotides align to TRBD1. CDR3 length: 17 amino acids. Looked up from germline, CDR1 is SGHRS and CDR2 is YFSETQ. V trimming: 0 bases; J trimming: 0 bases; junction bases outside the gene matches: 2. The CDR3 is CASSLGQGRSGANVLTF. In nucleotides, the CDR3 is TGCGCCAGCAGCTTGGGACAGGGGCGCTCTGGGGCCAACGTCCTGACTTTC.

The gene calls are TRBV5-5 and TRBJ1-3; D possibly corresponds to TRBD1 (5 bases). CDR3 length: 15 amino acids. Trimming left V 4 bases short and J 2 bases short, with 13 bases between. Germline CDR1 and CDR2: SGHKS and YYEKEE (reference sequence). The CDR3 region has the DNA TGTGCCAGCAGCCCACTTGGGGGGGCTGGAAACACCATATATTTT. Amino acid sequence: CASSPLGGAGNTIYF.

The chain links TRBV4-2 to TRBJ2-2, with TRBD2 matching over 12 bases. V was pared by 7 bases and J by 6 bases, with 12 bases of the junction left unmatched. The V gene's germline CDR1 is LGHNA and CDR2 YNFKEQ. The CDR3 is 17 residues long. CDR3: CASTPTSGRIGPGELFF. Here the CDR3 DNA reads TGTGCCAGCACCCCGACTAGCGGGAGAATTGGGCCCGGGGAGCTGTTTTTT.

The chain carries TRBV6-2 or TRBV6-3 and TRBJ2-4; no clear D. Trimming left V 0 bases short and J 6 bases short, with 12 bases between. Per germline, CDR1 MNHEY and CDR2 SVGEGT. The CDR3 extends over 15 amino acids. DNA of the CDR3: TGTGCCAGCAGTTACTCGGGTAGTACGGGAAACATTCAGTACTTC. This gives the protein CASSYSGSTGNIQYF.

This clone came up a few times. The sample carries other DNA sequences with the same CDR3. The CDR3 nucleotides are TGTGCCAGCTCACCAGGGGGGGGCCAGCCCCAGCATTTT. This gives the protein CASSPGGGQPQHF. The J gene is TRBJ1-5, the V gene TRBV18; a possible D gene is TRBD1 (6 bases). V gave up 2 bases and J gave up 7 bases, with 9 bases separating them. This CDR3 contains 13 residues. Germline V gene sequence: CDR1 KGHSH, CDR2 LQKENI. Based on the CDR3 plus reference TRBV18 and TRBJ1-5, the full variable domain is NAGVMQNPRHLVRRRGQEARLRCSPMKGHSHVYWYRQLPEEGLKFMVYLQKENIIDESGMPKERFSAEFPKEGPSILRIQQVVRGDSAAYFCASSPGGGQPQHFGDGTRLSIL.

The chain recombines TRBV11-2 with TRBJ2-7; 9 nucleotides align to TRBD1. Germline CDR1 reads SGHAT; CDR2 reads FQNNGV. Losses at the gene ends were 5 bases for V and 3 bases for J; bases not matched to a gene: 8. The CDR3 extends over 15 amino acids. The CDR3 loop is CASSSNRGRSYEQYF. The DNA of the CDR3 is TGTGCCAGCAGCAGCAACAGGGGGCGCAGCTACGAGCAGTACTTC.

This chain connects TRBV9 to TRBJ2-2, with 7 bases identical to TRBD1. Per the germline V gene, CDR1 is SGDLS and CDR2 is YYNGEE. The length of the CDR3 is 15 residues. V shed 2 bases and J 4 bases; nucleotides not matched to a gene: 5. CDR3 DNA sequence: TGTGCCAGCAGCGTTTCAGGGACAGTCACCGGGGAGCTGTTTTTT. Amino acids: CASSVSGTVTGELFF.

The gene calls are TRBV28 and TRBJ2-3; TRBD2 matches at 8 bases. Germline CDR1 is MDHEN and CDR2 is SYDVKM. There are 18 residues in the CDR3. V lost 7 bases to trimming and J lost 0 bases; unmatched junction nucleotides: 15. The CDR3 DNA sequence: TGTGCCAGCACCCCGTGGGCGGGAGGTGGCTCGAGCACAGATACGCAGTATTTT. This codes for CASTPWAGGGSSTDTQYF. The full variable domain, with the rest looked up from reference TRBV28 and TRBJ2-3, is DVKVTQSSRYLVKRTGEKVFLECVQDMDHENMFWYRQDPGLGLRLIYFSYDVKMKEKGDIPEGYSVSREKKERFSLILESASTNQTSMYLCASTPWAGGGSSTDTQYFGPGTRLTVL.

The gene calls are TRBV9 and TRBJ2-2; 7 bases are a match to TRBD1. The germline V gene has CDR1 SGDLS and CDR2 YYNGEE. V shed 3 bases, J shed 5 bases, and the junction held 7 bases outside the gene matches. The length of the CDR3 is 15 residues. Written as DNA, the CDR3 is TGTGCCAGCAGCGCCCAAGCACAGGGGACCGGGGAGCTGTTTTTT. This gives the protein CASSAQAQGTGELFF.

This clone has just one count. CDR3 loop: CASRQRQGQIYEQYF. CDR3 in DNA: TGTGCCAGCAGGCAACGACAGGGGCAAATATACGAGCAGTACTTC. The chain has TRBV6-5 and TRBJ2-7, with TRBD1 matching over 8 bases. Germline CDR1 MNHEY, CDR2 SVGAGI. With V trimmed by 6 bases and J by 4 bases, 11 bases remained unmatched. The CDR3 has 15 residues.

V is TRBV7-2 and J is TRBJ1-3; D unresolved. The length of the CDR3 is 15 residues. V lost 1 base to trimming and J lost 0 bases, with 7 bases between them. Germline V CDR1 and CDR2: SGHTA, FQGNSA. The DNA for the CDR3 is TGTGCCAGCAGCTTAGAGGCGGGCTCTGGAAACACCATATATTTT. It yields the protein CASSLEAGSGNTIYF.

J is TRBJ2-7 and V is TRBV11-2, with D tentatively TRBD2 (5 bases). The CDR3 sequence is 14 residues long. Germline V gene lookup returns CDR1 SGHAT and CDR2 FQNNGV. V gave up 1 base and J gave up 2 bases, with 9 bases separating them. CDR3 coding DNA: TGTGCCAGCAGCTTAGGGGGAGCCGCCTACGAGCAGTACTTC. Translated: CASSLGGAAYEQYF.